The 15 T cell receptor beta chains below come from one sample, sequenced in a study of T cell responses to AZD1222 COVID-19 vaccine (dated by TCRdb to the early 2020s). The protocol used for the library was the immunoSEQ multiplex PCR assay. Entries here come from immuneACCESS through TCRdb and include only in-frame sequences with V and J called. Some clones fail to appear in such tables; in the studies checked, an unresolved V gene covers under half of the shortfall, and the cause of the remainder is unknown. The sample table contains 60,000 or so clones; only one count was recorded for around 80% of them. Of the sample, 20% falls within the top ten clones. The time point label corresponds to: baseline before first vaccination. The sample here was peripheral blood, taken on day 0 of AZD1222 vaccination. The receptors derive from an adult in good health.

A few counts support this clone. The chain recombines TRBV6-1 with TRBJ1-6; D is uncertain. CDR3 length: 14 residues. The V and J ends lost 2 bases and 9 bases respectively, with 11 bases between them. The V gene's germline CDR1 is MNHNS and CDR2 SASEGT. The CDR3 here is CASSERRESSPLHF. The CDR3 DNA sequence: TGTGCCAGCAGTGAACGAAGGGAGAGTTCACCCCTCCACTTT.

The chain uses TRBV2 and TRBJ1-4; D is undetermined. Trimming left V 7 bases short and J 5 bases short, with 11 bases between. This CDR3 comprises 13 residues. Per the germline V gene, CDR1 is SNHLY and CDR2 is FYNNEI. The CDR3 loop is CASTTPLNEKLFF. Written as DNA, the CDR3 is TGTGCCAGCACTACCCCATTAAATGAAAAACTGTTTTTT.

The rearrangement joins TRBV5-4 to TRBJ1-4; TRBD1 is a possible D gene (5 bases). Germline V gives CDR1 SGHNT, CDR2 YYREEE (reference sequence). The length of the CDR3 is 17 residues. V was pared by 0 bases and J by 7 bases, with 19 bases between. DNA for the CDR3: TGTGCCAGCAGCTTGGGGGCCCCTTGGGAGGGGCCTGAAAAACTGTTTTTT. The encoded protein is CASSLGAPWEGPEKLFF. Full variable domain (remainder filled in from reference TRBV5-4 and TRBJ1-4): ETGVTQSPTHLIKTRGQQVTLRCSSQSGHNTVSWYQQALGQGPQFIFQYYREEENGRGNFPPRFSGLQFPNYSSELNVNALELDDSALYLCASSLGAPWEGPEKLFFGSGTQLSVL.

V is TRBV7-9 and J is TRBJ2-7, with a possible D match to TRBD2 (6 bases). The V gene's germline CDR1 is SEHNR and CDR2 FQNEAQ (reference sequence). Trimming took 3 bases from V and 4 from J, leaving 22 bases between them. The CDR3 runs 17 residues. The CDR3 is CASSFRGGDGTIYEQYV. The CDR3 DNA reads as TGTGCCAGCAGCTTTAGGGGAGGCGACGGGACGATATACGAGCAGTACGTC.

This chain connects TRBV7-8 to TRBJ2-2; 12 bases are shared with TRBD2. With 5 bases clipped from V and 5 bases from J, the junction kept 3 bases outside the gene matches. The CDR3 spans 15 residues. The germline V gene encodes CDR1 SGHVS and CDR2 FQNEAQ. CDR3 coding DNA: TGTGCCAGCAGCCCCGGGACTAGCGGGACCGGGGAGCTGTTTTTT. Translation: CASSPGTSGTGELFF.

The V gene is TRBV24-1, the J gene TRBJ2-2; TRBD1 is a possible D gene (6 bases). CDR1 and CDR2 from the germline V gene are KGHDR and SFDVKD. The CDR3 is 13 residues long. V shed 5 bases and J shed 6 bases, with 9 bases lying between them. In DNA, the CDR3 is TGTGCCACCAGTGGGGGGCGGCCCGGGGAGCTGTTTTTT. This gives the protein CATSGGRPGELFF.

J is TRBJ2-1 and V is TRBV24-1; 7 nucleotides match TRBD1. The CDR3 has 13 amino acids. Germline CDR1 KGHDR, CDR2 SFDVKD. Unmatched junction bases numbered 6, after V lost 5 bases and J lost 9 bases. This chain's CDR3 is CATSVSEGAEQFF. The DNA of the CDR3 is TGTGCCACCAGTGTCTCTGAGGGGGCTGAGCAGTTCTTC.

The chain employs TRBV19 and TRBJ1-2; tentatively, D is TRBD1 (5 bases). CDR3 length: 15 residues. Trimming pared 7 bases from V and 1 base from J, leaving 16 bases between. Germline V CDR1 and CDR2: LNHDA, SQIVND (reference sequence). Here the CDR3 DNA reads TGTGCCAGTATCAAAGGTCAGGGTGGTAACTATGGCTACACCTTC. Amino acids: CASIKGQGGNYGYTF.

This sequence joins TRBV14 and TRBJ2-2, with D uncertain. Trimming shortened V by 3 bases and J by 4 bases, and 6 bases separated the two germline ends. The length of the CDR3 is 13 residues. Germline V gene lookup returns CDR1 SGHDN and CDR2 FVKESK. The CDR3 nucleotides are TGTGCCAGCAGCCAGAGAACCACCGGGGAGCTGTTTTTT. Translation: CASSQRTTGELFF.

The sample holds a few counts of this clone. The CDR3 reads CASSFGHEQFF. CDR3 nucleotide sequence: TGTGCCAGCAGCTTTGGGCATGAGCAGTTCTTC. The chain employs TRBV7-9 and TRBJ2-1, with no clear D. The germline CDR1 and CDR2 sequences are SEHNR and FQNEAQ (reference sequence). The CDR3 contains 11 residues. V was clipped by 3 bases and J by 8 bases, with 5 bases between them.

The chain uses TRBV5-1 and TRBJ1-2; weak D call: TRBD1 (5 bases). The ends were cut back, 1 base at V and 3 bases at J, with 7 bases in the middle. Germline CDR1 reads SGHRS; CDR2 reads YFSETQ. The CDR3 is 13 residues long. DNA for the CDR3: TGCGCCAGCAGCTTGACGGGGGACTATGGCTACACCTTC. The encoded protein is CASSLTGDYGYTF.

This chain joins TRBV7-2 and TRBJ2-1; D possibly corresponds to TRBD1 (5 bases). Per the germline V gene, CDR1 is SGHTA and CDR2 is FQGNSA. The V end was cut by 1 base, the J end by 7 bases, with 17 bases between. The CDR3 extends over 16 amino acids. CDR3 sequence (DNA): TGTGCCAGCAGCTTAGATCCTGGGGTCCCAGGGAATGAGCAGTTCTTC. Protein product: CASSLDPGVPGNEQFF.

CDR3: CSARDGRGYTF. The CDR3 nucleotides are TGCAGTGCTAGAGATGGAAGAGGCTACACCTTC. V is TRBV20-1 and J is TRBJ1-2; D is ambiguous. V lost 0 bases and J 8 bases, leaving 7 bases between the germline ends. Germline values: CDR1 DFQATT, CDR2 SNEGSKA (reference sequence). This CDR3 region has 11 residues.

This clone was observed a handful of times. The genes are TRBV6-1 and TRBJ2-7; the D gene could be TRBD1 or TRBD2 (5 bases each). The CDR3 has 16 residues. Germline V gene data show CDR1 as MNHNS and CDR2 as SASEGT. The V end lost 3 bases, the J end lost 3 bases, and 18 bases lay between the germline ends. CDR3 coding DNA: TGTGCCAGCAGTGACAATTCCGGCCCGGGGCGCTACGAGCAGTACTTC. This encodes CASSDNSGPGRYEQYF.

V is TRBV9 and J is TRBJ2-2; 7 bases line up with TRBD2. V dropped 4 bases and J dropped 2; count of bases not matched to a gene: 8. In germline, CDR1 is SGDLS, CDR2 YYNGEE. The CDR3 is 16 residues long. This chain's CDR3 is CASSFTSDLNTGELFF. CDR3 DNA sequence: TGTGCCAGCAGCTTCACTAGCGACTTAAACACCGGGGAGCTGTTTTTT.